Only a few counts were recorded for the clone carrying this T cell receptor beta chain. The antigen is unknown. The sample is drawn from a study of graft-versus-host responses after intestinal transplantation. The junction had 5 bases not matched to a gene; V was cut back by 8 bases and J by 5 bases. Germline V gene data show CDR1 as MNHNS and CDR2 as SASEGT. This CDR3 contains 13 residues. TCRdb's copy holds only in-frame clones and misses some; the assay was immunoSEQ multiplex PCR. The sample consists of roughly 110,000 clones, 87% of them appearing once. The sequence was collected from a human donor who was the organ donor for an intestinal transplant. V and J are TRBV6-1 and TRBJ2-7, with 11 bases fitting TRBD2. The sample in question was unstimulated CD4+ T cells sorted from spleen or lymph node cells, obtained before transplant. DNA of the CDR3: TGTGCCAGCGGAACTAGCGGGAGCCACGAGCAGTACTTC. Translation: CASGTSGSHEQYF.